These T cell receptor beta chains were read from a single sample in a study of early stage breast cancer tumors. Generated by immunoSEQ multiplex PCR, the TCRdb table keeps only in-frame clones and is missing some. The repertoire includes 40,000 to 60,000 clones, 75% to 85% of them detected once, and about 1.3% sits in the top ten. Sequencing was carried out using blood. The source of these receptors is a person aged 45 to 59 with breast cancer. Each CDR3 is given with its conserved first and last residue. The order of the fields is D gene, clone size, V gene, J gene, CDR3 protein, CDR3 DNA. The D gene is left open where the match is weak. Clone size appears in some rows only: once, few, many, or a class for an expanded clone.

d_call: TRBD2; clone_size: .; v_call: TRBV5-1; j_call: TRBJ2-3; cdr3_aa: CASSLVGSGRSSTDTQYF; cdr3_nt: TGCGCCAGCAGCTTGGTAGGTAGCGGGAGGTCTAGCACAGATACGCAGTATTTT
d_call: .; clone_size: .; v_call: TRBV7-2; j_call: TRBJ2-3; cdr3_aa: CASSVGLPGADTQYF; cdr3_nt: TGTGCCAGCAGCGTAGGTCTACCGGGTGCGGATACGCAGTATTTT
d_call: .; clone_size: .; v_call: TRBV19; j_call: TRBJ1-1; cdr3_aa: CASAHRNTEAFF; cdr3_nt: TGTGCCAGTGCACACCGAAACACTGAAGCTTTCTTT
d_call: .; clone_size: .; v_call: TRBV9; j_call: TRBJ1-3; cdr3_aa: CASSEGSGNTIYF; cdr3_nt: TGTGCCAGCAGCGAAGGCTCTGGAAACACCATATATTTT
d_call: .; clone_size: .; v_call: TRBV11-2; j_call: TRBJ2-7; cdr3_aa: CASRLGGGTSYEQYF; cdr3_nt: TGTGCCAGCAGGCTTGGAGGGGGGACATCCTACGAGCAGTACTTC
d_call: .; clone_size: .; v_call: TRBV4-1; j_call: TRBJ1-3; cdr3_aa: CASSQDSWISGNTIYF; cdr3_nt: TGCGCCAGCAGCCAAGATAGCTGGATTTCTGGAAACACCATATATTTT
d_call: .; clone_size: .; v_call: TRBV7-2; j_call: TRBJ2-5; cdr3_aa: CASSHRDWQETQYF; cdr3_nt: TGTGCCAGCAGCCACCGGGACTGGCAAGAGACCCAGTACTTC
d_call: .; clone_size: .; v_call: TRBV7-2; j_call: TRBJ1-5; cdr3_aa: CASSLFGQSYSNQPQHF; cdr3_nt: TGTGCCAGCAGCTTATTTGGGCAGAGTTATAGCAATCAGCCCCAGCATTTT
d_call: .; clone_size: .; v_call: TRBV18; j_call: TRBJ2-7; cdr3_aa: CASSPPPASYEQYF; cdr3_nt: TGTGCCAGCTCTCCGCCCCCAGCCTCCTACGAGCAGTACTTC
d_call: TRBD2; clone_size: .; v_call: TRBV19; j_call: TRBJ2-3; cdr3_aa: CASSIGGYSGGTDTQYF; cdr3_nt: TGTGCCAGTAGTATTGGGGGGTACAGCGGGGGCACAGATACGCAGTATTTT
d_call: .; clone_size: .; v_call: TRBV18; j_call: TRBJ1-1; cdr3_aa: CASSPYRAEGEAFF; cdr3_nt: TGTGCCAGCTCGCCCTACAGGGCGGAAGGTGAAGCTTTCTTT
d_call: .; clone_size: few; v_call: TRBV27; j_call: TRBJ1-2; cdr3_aa: CASSRGTLYGYTF; cdr3_nt: TGTGCCAGCAGTCGCGGGACCCTCTATGGCTACACCTTC
d_call: .; clone_size: .; v_call: TRBV7-9; j_call: TRBJ2-3; cdr3_aa: CASSWGTVSDTQYF; cdr3_nt: TGTGCCAGCAGCTGGGGGACGGTATCAGATACGCAGTATTTT
d_call: .; clone_size: once; v_call: TRBV7-3; j_call: TRBJ2-7; cdr3_aa: CASSQHSRGSYEQYF; cdr3_nt: TGTGCCAGCAGCCAACATTCTAGGGGCTCCTACGAGCAGTACTTC
d_call: TRBD1; clone_size: .; v_call: TRBV6-6; j_call: TRBJ2-7; cdr3_aa: CASSLQGALGEQYF; cdr3_nt: TGTGCCAGCAGTTTACAGGGGGCGCTCGGAGAGCAGTACTTC
d_call: .; clone_size: .; v_call: TRBV18; j_call: TRBJ1-5; cdr3_aa: CASSPLGTGTNQPQHF; cdr3_nt: TGTGCCAGCTCGCCGTTGGGGACTGGAACTAATCAGCCCCAGCATTTT
d_call: TRBD1; clone_size: .; v_call: TRBV2; j_call: TRBJ1-6; cdr3_aa: CASSPQGQPNSPLHF; cdr3_nt: TGTGCCAGCAGTCCACAGGGGCAACCTAATTCACCCCTCCACTTT
d_call: TRBD1; clone_size: .; v_call: TRBV2; j_call: TRBJ1-1; cdr3_aa: CASSGWDRGPAEAFF; cdr3_nt: TGTGCCAGCAGTGGATGGGACAGGGGACCGGCTGAAGCTTTCTTT
d_call: .; clone_size: .; v_call: TRBV7-2; j_call: TRBJ2-5; cdr3_aa: CASSLGRPEQETQYF; cdr3_nt: TGTGCCAGCAGCTTAGGGCGTCCAGAACAAGAGACCCAGTACTTC
d_call: .; clone_size: .; v_call: TRBV7-2; j_call: TRBJ1-6; cdr3_aa: CASSLLRVRNSPLHF; cdr3_nt: TGTGCCAGCAGCTTATTACGTGTTCGAAACTCACCCCTCCACTTT
d_call: .; clone_size: .; v_call: TRBV5-3; j_call: TRBJ1-5; cdr3_aa: CARSPRGYSNQPQHF; cdr3_nt: TGTGCCAGAAGCCCCAGGGGTTATAGCAATCAGCCCCAGCATTTT
d_call: .; clone_size: .; v_call: TRBV9; j_call: TRBJ2-1; cdr3_aa: CASSPHQGNYNEQFF; cdr3_nt: TGTGCCAGCAGCCCTCACCAGGGCAACTACAATGAGCAGTTCTTC
d_call: .; clone_size: .; v_call: TRBV18; j_call: TRBJ1-1; cdr3_aa: CASSPSVEGFAEAFF; cdr3_nt: TGTGCCAGCTCCCCCTCGGTTGAGGGGTTCGCTGAAGCTTTCTTT
d_call: .; clone_size: few; v_call: TRBV7-8; j_call: TRBJ1-1; cdr3_aa: CASSLTPAVFTEAFF; cdr3_nt: TGTGCCAGCAGCTTAACCCCAGCCGTCTTCACTGAAGCTTTCTTT
d_call: .; clone_size: once; v_call: TRBV7-9; j_call: TRBJ2-1; cdr3_aa: CASSWEGAGWFF; cdr3_nt: TGTGCCAGCAGCTGGGAGGGGGCCGGGTGGTTCTTC
d_call: TRBD1; clone_size: .; v_call: TRBV10-1; j_call: TRBJ1-2; cdr3_aa: CASKRGDRRNGYTF; cdr3_nt: TGCGCCAGCAAGAGGGGGGACAGACGAAATGGCTACACCTTC
d_call: TRBD2; clone_size: .; v_call: TRBV7-2; j_call: TRBJ2-1; cdr3_aa: CASSSKTSGNPRAYNEQFF; cdr3_nt: TGTGCCAGCAGCTCCAAGACTAGCGGGAATCCCCGGGCCTACAATGAGCAGTTCTTC
d_call: .; clone_size: once; v_call: TRBV19; j_call: TRBJ2-1; cdr3_aa: CASSPNLGRHYNEQFF; cdr3_nt: TGTGCCAGTAGCCCGAATTTGGGACGGCACTACAATGAGCAGTTCTTC
d_call: TRBD1; clone_size: few; v_call: TRBV28; j_call: TRBJ1-5; cdr3_aa: CASSPPSGQNNQPQHF; cdr3_nt: TGTGCCAGCAGTCCGCCTTCGGGACAGAACAATCAGCCCCAGCATTTT
d_call: .; clone_size: .; v_call: TRBV6-5; j_call: TRBJ1-6; cdr3_aa: CASSYWDSYNSPLHF; cdr3_nt: TGTGCCAGCAGTTACTGGGATTCCTATAATTCACCCCTCCACTTT
d_call: TRBD1; clone_size: .; v_call: TRBV6-5; j_call: TRBJ2-2; cdr3_aa: CASSEQGAFGELFF; cdr3_nt: TGTGCCAGCAGTGAACAGGGGGCGTTCGGGGAGCTGTTTTTT
d_call: .; clone_size: .; v_call: TRBV30; j_call: TRBJ2-1; cdr3_aa: CAWGLGVYNEQFF; cdr3_nt: TGTGCCTGGGGGCTCGGGGTATACAATGAGCAGTTCTTC
d_call: TRBD2; clone_size: .; v_call: TRBV10-1; j_call: TRBJ2-2; cdr3_aa: CASIAPYVASGTSVGGELFF; cdr3_nt: TGCGCCAGCATCGCCCCATACGTCGCTTCCGGGACTAGCGTAGGCGGGGAGCTGTTTTTT
d_call: .; clone_size: .; v_call: TRBV28; j_call: TRBJ1-3; cdr3_aa: CASSLSWGSRTGNTIYF; cdr3_nt: TGTGCCAGCAGTTTATCGTGGGGTTCAAGGACTGGAAACACCATATATTTT
d_call: .; clone_size: .; v_call: TRBV7-9; j_call: TRBJ1-2; cdr3_aa: CASSSTGPYGYTF; cdr3_nt: TGTGCCAGCAGCTCTACAGGGCCCTATGGCTACACCTTC
d_call: TRBD1; clone_size: .; v_call: TRBV7-8; j_call: TRBJ1-5; cdr3_aa: CASSFTGASNQPQHF; cdr3_nt: TGTGCCAGCAGCTTTACAGGGGCGAGCAATCAGCCCCAGCATTTT
d_call: .; clone_size: .; v_call: TRBV15; j_call: TRBJ1-3; cdr3_aa: CATSRDRAPGNTIYF; cdr3_nt: TGTGCCACCAGCAGAGATCGCGCTCCCGGAAACACCATATATTTT
d_call: .; clone_size: .; v_call: TRBV19; j_call: TRBJ2-7; cdr3_aa: CASSIGGAAINSYEQYF; cdr3_nt: TGTGCCAGTAGTATAGGAGGGGCAGCGATTAACTCCTACGAGCAGTACTTC
d_call: .; clone_size: .; v_call: TRBV18; j_call: TRBJ2-7; cdr3_aa: CASSPMSDRAYEQYF; cdr3_nt: TGTGCCAGCTCACCAATGAGCGACAGAGCCTACGAGCAGTACTTC
d_call: TRBD1; clone_size: .; v_call: TRBV6-6; j_call: TRBJ1-2; cdr3_aa: CASSYGQGSNYGYTF; cdr3_nt: TGTGCCAGCAGTTACGGACAGGGGAGTAACTATGGCTACACCTTC
d_call: TRBD1; clone_size: .; v_call: TRBV7-6; j_call: TRBJ2-1; cdr3_aa: CASSLVAGGTNEQFF; cdr3_nt: TGTGCCAGCAGCTTAGTCGCAGGGGGCACCAATGAGCAGTTCTTC
d_call: .; clone_size: .; v_call: TRBV6-1; j_call: TRBJ2-7; cdr3_aa: CASSGHGASTTYEQYF; cdr3_nt: TGTGCCAGCAGTGGCCACGGGGCCTCTACCACCTACGAGCAGTACTTC
d_call: TRBD1; clone_size: .; v_call: TRBV27; j_call: TRBJ1-1; cdr3_aa: CASAGGFTEAFF; cdr3_nt: TGTGCCAGTGCAGGGGGCTTCACTGAAGCTTTCTTT
d_call: .; clone_size: .; v_call: TRBV28; j_call: TRBJ2-5; cdr3_aa: CASTPWEEETQYF; cdr3_nt: TGTGCCAGCACACCCTGGGAGGAGGAGACCCAGTACTTC
d_call: .; clone_size: .; v_call: TRBV29-1; j_call: TRBJ2-5; cdr3_aa: CSGEGPETQYF; cdr3_nt: TGCAGCGGAGAGGGTCCAGAGACCCAGTACTTC
d_call: TRBD2; clone_size: .; v_call: TRBV9; j_call: TRBJ2-3; cdr3_aa: CASSVGGLAGVTDTQYF; cdr3_nt: TGTGCCAGCAGCGTAGGGGGACTAGCGGGGGTCACAGATACGCAGTATTTT
d_call: TRBD2; clone_size: .; v_call: TRBV18; j_call: TRBJ2-3; cdr3_aa: CASSPLTSGGSDTQYF; cdr3_nt: TGTGCCAGCTCCCCACTGACTAGCGGGGGGTCCGATACGCAGTATTTT
d_call: .; clone_size: .; v_call: TRBV5-1; j_call: TRBJ1-1; cdr3_aa: CASSLVVGTNTEAFF; cdr3_nt: TGCGCCAGCAGCTTGGTGGTTGGGACGAACACTGAAGCTTTCTTT
d_call: .; clone_size: .; v_call: TRBV6-6; j_call: TRBJ2-2; cdr3_aa: CASSDQGTQNTGELFF; cdr3_nt: TGTGCCAGCAGCGATCAGGGGACCCAGAACACCGGGGAGCTGTTTTTT
d_call: TRBD1; clone_size: .; v_call: TRBV5-1; j_call: TRBJ2-2; cdr3_aa: CASSLSGGQITGELFF; cdr3_nt: TGCGCCAGCAGCTTGAGTGGGGGACAGATCACCGGGGAGCTGTTTTTT
d_call: TRBD1; clone_size: .; v_call: TRBV6-6; j_call: TRBJ1-1; cdr3_aa: CASSSPGQGNTEAFF; cdr3_nt: TGTGCCAGCAGCTCACCGGGACAGGGGAACACTGAAGCTTTCTTT
d_call: .; clone_size: .; v_call: TRBV6-5; j_call: TRBJ2-7; cdr3_aa: CASGSEGANRYEQYF; cdr3_nt: TGTGCCAGCGGTTCGGAGGGGGCGAATCGTTACGAGCAGTACTTC
d_call: .; clone_size: .; v_call: TRBV7-6; j_call: TRBJ2-3; cdr3_aa: CASSLTSGGPDTQYF; cdr3_nt: TGTGCCAGCAGCTTGACGTCTGGGGGGCCAGATACGCAGTATTTT
d_call: .; clone_size: .; v_call: TRBV5-1; j_call: TRBJ2-3; cdr3_aa: CASGTENTQYF; cdr3_nt: TGCGCCAGCGGCACTGAGAATACGCAGTATTTT
d_call: .; clone_size: .; v_call: TRBV6-1; j_call: TRBJ2-1; cdr3_aa: CASGGDKAVNEQFF; cdr3_nt: TGTGCCAGCGGGGGAGACAAGGCTGTCAATGAGCAGTTCTTC
d_call: TRBD1; clone_size: .; v_call: TRBV30; j_call: TRBJ2-6; cdr3_aa: CAWSKLRTGEANVLTF; cdr3_nt: TGTGCCTGGAGTAAACTAAGGACAGGGGAGGCCAACGTCCTGACTTTC
d_call: TRBD1; clone_size: .; v_call: TRBV10-1; j_call: TRBJ2-1; cdr3_aa: CASSEGPGQGIGEQFF; cdr3_nt: TGCGCCAGCAGTGAGGGCCCGGGACAGGGCATCGGTGAGCAGTTCTTC
d_call: .; clone_size: few; v_call: TRBV19; j_call: TRBJ1-5; cdr3_aa: CASSMGDQPQHF; cdr3_nt: TGTGCCAGTAGTATGGGGGATCAGCCCCAGCATTTT
d_call: .; clone_size: .; v_call: TRBV4-2; j_call: TRBJ2-7; cdr3_aa: CASSQAQGQDYEQYF; cdr3_nt: TGTGCCAGCAGCCAAGCCCAGGGTCAGGACTACGAGCAGTACTTC
d_call: .; clone_size: once; v_call: TRBV2; j_call: TRBJ2-1; cdr3_aa: CASSEKSSYNEQFF; cdr3_nt: TGTGCCAGCAGTGAGAAAAGCTCCTACAATGAGCAGTTCTTC